These 5 T cell receptor beta chains share one sample of origin, sequenced in a study of cytomegalovirus exposure and HLA in healthy donors. The PCR contained 60 Vbeta and 13 Jbeta primers. Clones were read by immunoSEQ multiplex PCR, and TCRdb kept only the in-frame ones, dropping some. The sample has under 150,000 clones, about 80% seen once. Sequencing was carried out using PBMCs. The receptor set was obtained from a man aged 25-45 years in good health and CMV-seronegative.

This clone appeared a single time. This sequence joins TRBV28 and TRBJ2-1; a weak D match, TRBD2 (6 bases). V was pared by 5 bases and J by 8 bases, with 22 bases between. The CDR3 sequence is 16 residues long. In germline, CDR1 is MDHEN, CDR2 SYDVKM. The CDR3 here is CASSGLGGLQSHEQFF. Written as DNA, the CDR3 is TGTGCCAGCAGTGGCCTTGGGGGACTCCAGTCACATGAGCAGTTCTTC. Using reference TRBV28 and TRBJ2-1 for the parts outside the CDR3, the full variable domain is DVKVTQSSRYLVKRTGEKVFLECVQDMDHENMFWYRQDPGLGLRLIYFSYDVKMKEKGDIPEGYSVSREKKERFSLILESASTNQTSMYLCASSGLGGLQSHEQFFGPGTRLTVL.

The chain combines TRBV4-3 with TRBJ1-2; maybe TRBD1 (5 bases). CDR1 is LGHNA, CDR2 YSLEER, per germline. The CDR3 loop spans 17 amino acids. V lost 0 bases and J lost 8, with 22 bases in between. The CDR3 protein is CASSQDLMTREPAGYTF. CDR3 in DNA: TGCGCCAGCAGCCAAGATTTAATGACCAGGGAACCAGCGGGCTACACCTTC.

CDR3 protein: CASSDSVESEQFF. The CDR3 region has the DNA TGTGCCAGCAGTGACTCTGTTGAGTCTGAGCAGTTCTTC. V and J are TRBV6-4 and TRBJ2-1; D gene unclear. Looked up from germline, CDR1 is MRHNA and CDR2 is SNTAGT. Trimming stripped 0 bases from V and 9 bases from J, with 9 bases between. The CDR3 length is 13 residues.

This clone was observed a single time. The chain employs TRBV4-3 and TRBJ1-2; tentative D call: TRBD1 (5 bases). The CDR3 is made up of 15 amino acids. Germline V lookup: CDR1 LGHNA, CDR2 YSLEER. Trimming removed 0 bases at V and 4 bases at J, with 12 bases between. The CDR3 region has the DNA TGCGCCAGCAGCCAAGAGGGCAGGGAACTCTATGGCTACACCTTC. Residues: CASSQEGRELYGYTF.

The rearrangement joins TRBV10-3 to TRBJ2-3; 10 bases line up with TRBD1. This CDR3 is 15 amino acids long. Germline V gene lookup returns CDR1 ENHRY and CDR2 SYGVKD. Trimming cost V 2 bases and J 2 bases; bases outside gene matches: 1. CDR3 amino acids: CAISEGQGDTDTQYF. CDR3 bases: TGTGCCATCAGTGAGGGACAGGGGGACACAGATACGCAGTATTTT.